Listed here are 30 T cell receptor beta chains from one sample, sequenced in a study of CD8+ T cells in alopecia areata. Extraction and reverse transcription of RNA yielded cDNA as the sequencing template. Sequenced by immunoSEQ multiplex PCR; TCRdb stores in-frame clones only, minus some. The sample holds 180,000 or so clones; approximately 51% are singletons and the top ten take about 9.4%. Treatment of the sample: oral pan-JAK inhibitor, 5-10 mg twice daily. The sample was CD8+ T cells sorted from blood, taken at week 52, from a patient treated with tofacitinib. The receptor set was obtained from a human donor with alopecia areata.

This chain joins TRBV6-5 and TRBJ1-5; 7 bases map to TRBD1. The germline V gene has CDR1 MNHEY and CDR2 SVGAGI. The V segment lost 5 bases and the J segment 3 bases; nucleotides outside the gene matches: 4. The CDR3 is 14 residues long. Here the CDR3 DNA reads TGTGCCAGCAGTCCGGGACAGCCCAATCAGCCCCAGCATTTT. This sequence encodes CASSPGQPNQPQHF.

The sample holds one count of this clone. The rearrangement uses TRBV5-1 and TRBJ2-3, with D uncertain. V was pared by 4 bases and J by 1 base, with 10 bases between. CDR3 length: 14 residues. From germline, CDR1 is SGHRS and CDR2 YFSETQ. The CDR3 DNA is TGCGCCAGCAGCGGCGACATACGCACAGATACGCAGTATTTT. Amino acids: CASSGDIRTDTQYF.

The rearrangement uses TRBV13 and TRBJ2-2; TRBD1 agrees at 10 bases. The CDR3 loop spans 21 amino acids. J gave up 2 bases and V 5 bases, and 20 bases lay outside the gene matches. From germline, CDR1 is PRHDT and CDR2 FYEKMQ (reference sequence). Here the CDR3 reads CASSLWDRGIPTQQNTGELFF. The CDR3, as DNA: TGTGCCAGCAGCCTGTGGGACAGGGGCATTCCCACTCAACAAAACACCGGGGAGCTGTTTTTT.

The chain carries TRBV7-9 and TRBJ2-5, with D maybe TRBD2 (6 bases). CDR1 is SEHNR, CDR2 FQNEAQ, per germline (reference sequence). The CDR3 sequence is 11 residues long. The CDR3 here is CALEGGETQYF. CDR3 coding DNA: TGTGCACTAGAGGGAGGAGAGACCCAGTACTTC.

Remarks on this clone: Other DNA variants within this sample encode the same CDR3. The CDR3: CASSLEGGVGETQYF. The CDR3 DNA sequence: TGCGCCAGCAGCTTGGAAGGGGGCGTGGGAGAGACCCAGTACTTC. The chain recombines TRBV5-1 with TRBJ2-5; the match to TRBD1 covers 7 bases. Looked up from germline, CDR1 is SGHRS and CDR2 is YFSETQ. This CDR3 is built from 15 residues. The junction had 6 bases not matched to a gene; V was cut back by 0 bases and J by 4 bases. Full variable domain (outside the CDR3, taken from reference TRBV5-1 and TRBJ2-5): KAGVTQTPRYLIKTRGQQVTLSCSPISGHRSVSWYQQTPGQGLQFLFEYFSETQRNKGNFPGRFSGRQFSNSRSEMNVSTLELGDSALYLCASSLEGGVGETQYFGPGTRLLVL.

This clone has only a few counts. The V and J genes are TRBV30 and TRBJ1-1, with TRBD1 as a possible D gene (5 bases). With 2 bases removed from V and 5 bases from J, the gap between germline ends came to 12 bases. This CDR3 spans 13 amino acids. Germline V CDR1 and CDR2: GTSNPN, SVGIG (reference sequence). The CDR3 bases are TGTGCCTGGAGTCGAACGGGGGGGACTGAAGCTTTCTTT. As protein: CAWSRTGGTEAFF.

This clone showed up just once. The chain employs TRBV4-3 and TRBJ1-5; TRBD1 matches at 7 bases. The germline gives CDR1 LGHNA, CDR2 YSLEER. The CDR3 is 14 residues long. V lost 4 bases to trimming and J lost 2 bases; unmatched junction nucleotides: 2. This CDR3 is CASSLDRGNQPQHF. Written as DNA, the CDR3 is TGCGCCAGCAGCCTAGACAGGGGCAATCAGCCCCAGCATTTT.

This clone has only a few counts. The chain recombines TRBV9 with TRBJ2-3; D might be TRBD2 (5 bases). The germline V gene encodes CDR1 SGDLS and CDR2 YYNGEE. The CDR3 loop spans 14 amino acids. Trimming left V 0 bases short and J 7 bases short, with 12 bases between. The CDR3 loop reads CASSVEASPHTQYF. The CDR3 bases are TGTGCCAGCAGCGTAGAAGCTAGCCCACATACGCAGTATTTT.

This clone was counted between two and nine times. Here the CDR3 reads CASSPTLGGPTEAFF. In DNA, the CDR3 is TGCGCCAGCAGCCCAACTTTGGGGGGGCCCACTGAAGCTTTCTTT. V and J are TRBV5-1 and TRBJ1-1; TRBD1 might be the D (6 bases). Trimming cost V 4 bases and J 4 bases, with 17 bases left between them. Germline CDR1 reads SGHRS; CDR2 reads YFSETQ. The CDR3 is made up of 15 amino acids.

DNA of the CDR3: TGTGCCAGCAGCCGACCGGACAGCGACTACGAGCAGTACTTC. This translates into CASSRPDSDYEQYF. The chain carries TRBV2 and TRBJ2-7, with D possibly TRBD1 on 6 matching bases. V lost 6 bases to trimming and J lost 3 bases, with 15 bases between them. The V gene's germline CDR1 is SNHLY and CDR2 FYNNEI. The length of the CDR3 is 14 residues.

The chain carries TRBV5-6 and TRBJ2-5; the D gene is possibly TRBD2 (7 bases). Germline CDR1 is SGHDT and CDR2 is YYEEEE. The V end was cut by 2 bases, the J end by 3 bases, with 8 bases between. This CDR3 region has 13 residues. The CDR3 here is CASSLGGEETQYF. The DNA for the CDR3 is TGTGCCAGCAGCTTAGGGGGGGAAGAGACCCAGTACTTC.

In this sample, this clone turned up once. V is TRBV13 and J is TRBJ1-1; no clear D gene. The CDR3 is 13 amino acids. The ends were cut back, 0 bases at V and 1 base at J, with 3 bases in the middle. The V gene's germline CDR1 is PRHDT and CDR2 FYEKMQ (reference sequence). The CDR3 protein is CASSLGWNTEAFF. In DNA form, the CDR3 reads TGTGCCAGCAGCTTAGGATGGAACACTGAAGCTTTCTTT.

This chain connects TRBV7-9 to TRBJ1-2; a weak D match, TRBD1 (5 bases). The CDR3 has 13 amino acids. V was clipped by 4 bases and J by 7 bases, with 13 bases between them. CDR1 is SEHNR and CDR2 is FQNEAQ in the germline V gene (reference sequence). The CDR3: CASSSAGSPGYTF. As DNA, the CDR3 is TGTGCCAGCAGCTCCGCAGGGAGTCCTGGCTACACCTTC.

This clone was found a few times. V gene TRBV27 combines with J gene TRBJ2-1; 8 bases are shared with TRBD1. This CDR3 contains 14 residues. J gave up 5 bases and V 5 bases, and 5 bases lay outside the gene matches. The germline gives CDR1 MNHEY, CDR2 SMNVEV (reference sequence). CDR3 in DNA: TGTGCCAGCAGTCCCAGGGGGCCAAACAATGAGCAGTTCTTC. Residues: CASSPRGPNNEQFF.

The chain uses TRBV25-1 and TRBJ2-1; D is uncertain. The CDR3 has 15 residues. V was clipped by 3 bases and J by 7 bases, with 16 bases between them. Germline-derived CDR1 and CDR2 are MGHDK and SYGVNS. The CDR3 region has the DNA TGTGCCAGCAGTGAGCACCCAGGCCCCGGGAATGAGCAGTTCTTC. Translating it yields CASSEHPGPGNEQFF.

This clone was counted a few times. The J gene is TRBJ2-7, the V gene TRBV30; 7 bases agree with TRBD1. The CDR3 is 14 amino acids. Germline loops: CDR1 GTSNPN, CDR2 SVGIG (reference sequence). V shed 2 bases and J 2 bases; nucleotides not matched to a gene: 6. The CDR3 region is CAWSLRQGTYEQYF. In DNA form, the CDR3 reads TGTGCCTGGAGTCTCCGACAGGGAACCTACGAGCAGTACTTC.

In this sample, this clone turned up a few times. The chain recombines TRBV13 with TRBJ2-1; 7 bases align to TRBD1. The CDR3 loop spans 14 amino acids. From germline, CDR1 is PRHDT and CDR2 FYEKMQ (reference sequence). After removal of 1 base from V and 12 bases from J, the junction contained 9 bases not matched to a gene. The CDR3 DNA sequence: TGTGCCAGCAGCTTAGCACAGGGGTTCGGTGGGCAGTTCTTC. This sequence encodes CASSLAQGFGGQFF.

This clone has more than one count but fewer than ten. The V call is TRBV27, the J call TRBJ2-1; 8 bases agree with TRBD1. There are 14 residues in the CDR3. The junction had 6 bases not matched to a gene; V was cut back by 2 bases and J by 9 bases. The germline V gene has CDR1 MNHEY and CDR2 SMNVEV (reference sequence). The chain's CDR3 is CASSLVPGGIEQFF. The DNA of the CDR3 is TGTGCCAGCAGTTTAGTCCCAGGGGGCATTGAGCAGTTCTTC.

The CDR3 loop is CASRSLAGVTEQFF. Here the CDR3 DNA reads TGTGCCAGCAGGTCTCTAGCGGGGGTCACTGAGCAGTTCTTC. This chain uses TRBV6-1 with TRBJ2-1; TRBD2 matches at 10 bases. Looked up from germline, CDR1 is MNHNS and CDR2 is SASEGT. This CDR3 is 14 amino acids long. The V gene end was trimmed by 6 bases and the J gene end by 9 bases; junction bases not matched to a gene: 8.

This clone turned up a few times. The V call is TRBV12-5, the J call TRBJ2-1, with 12 nucleotides matching TRBD2. After removal of 7 bases from V and 8 bases from J, the junction contained 6 bases not matched to a gene. CDR3 length equals 14 residues. CDR1 is LGHNT and CDR2 is FRNRAP in the germline V gene. CDR3 bases: TGTGCTAGTGCCGAGCTAGCGGGGGGGCATGAGCAGTTCTTC. This gives the protein CASAELAGGHEQFF. Full variable domain (rest looked up from reference TRBV12-5 and TRBJ2-1): DARVTQTPRHKVTEMGQEVTMRCQPILGHNTVFWYRQTMMQGLELLAYFRNRAPLDDSGMPKDRFSAEMPDATLATLKIQPSEPRDSAVYFCASAELAGGHEQFFGPGTRLTVL.

This clone was found a few times. The rearrangement uses TRBV6-5 and TRBJ2-7; 12 nucleotides agree with TRBD1. Germline trimming cut 3 bases from V and 4 bases from J; bases unmatched to any gene: 4. CDR1 MNHEY and CDR2 SVGAGI come from the germline V gene. The CDR3 consists of 15 residues. For the CDR3, the DNA is TGTGCCAGCAGTTATCTGGGACAGGGGGCTTACGAGCAGTACTTC. This encodes CASSYLGQGAYEQYF.

The chain joins TRBV19 to TRBJ2-1, with 7 bases identical to TRBD1. Trimming at V came to 0 bases and at J to 1 base, leaving 6 bases not matched to a gene. The CDR3 runs 17 residues. From germline, CDR1 is LNHDA and CDR2 SQIVND (reference sequence). Written as DNA, the CDR3 is TGTGCCAGTAGTATAGACCTACGACAGGGTTCCTACAATGAGCAGTTCTTC. Translated, it gives CASSIDLRQGSYNEQFF.

A single count supports this clone. V is TRBV30 and J is TRBJ1-2; perhaps TRBD1 as D (6 bases). Trimming left V 2 bases short and J 7 bases short, with 17 bases between. This CDR3 is built from 14 residues. Germline loops: CDR1 GTSNPN, CDR2 SVGIG (reference sequence). The CDR3 reads CAWSPTIGGGGYTF. In nucleotides, the CDR3 is TGTGCCTGGAGTCCGACGATTGGGGGCGGTGGCTACACCTTC.

The genes are TRBV7-9 and TRBJ2-6; D gene uncertain. The CDR3 contains 15 residues. V was cut by 3 bases and J by 0 bases, with 6 bases left in between. Per the germline V gene, CDR1 is SEHNR and CDR2 is FQNEAQ (reference sequence). CDR3 DNA: TGTGCCAGCAGCTTGGTCGGCTCTGGGGCCAACGTCCTGACTTTC. Its translation: CASSLVGSGANVLTF. Filled out from reference TRBV7-9 and TRBJ2-6, the complete variable domain reads DTGVSQNPRHKITKRGQNVTFRCDPISEHNRLYWYRQTLGQGPEFLTYFQNEAQLEKSRLLSDRFSAERPKGSFSTLEIQRTEQGDSAMYLCASSLVGSGANVLTFGAGSRLTVL.

The V gene is TRBV30, the J gene TRBJ1-1, with a possible D match to TRBD1 (5 bases). V was pared by 2 bases and J by 3 bases, with 13 bases between. The CDR3 consists of 14 residues. Germline V gene data show CDR1 as GTSNPN and CDR2 as SVGIG (reference sequence). The CDR3 protein is CAWSLDTGDTEAFF. DNA for the CDR3: TGTGCCTGGAGTTTGGACACGGGGGACACTGAAGCTTTCTTT.

The V gene is TRBV10-2, the J gene TRBJ1-6; D uncertain. Trimming left V 10 bases short and J 8 bases short, with 9 bases between. The CDR3 extends over 11 amino acids. Germline V gene lookup returns CDR1 WSHSY and CDR2 SAAADI. The CDR3 DNA reads TGCGCCACGACGACGGATTCACCCCTCCACTTT. Translated, it gives CATTTDSPLHF.

The chain recombines TRBV23-1 with TRBJ2-7, with D tentatively TRBD2 (5 bases). TRBV23-1 is identified as an open reading frame with a role that is uncertain. CDR3 size: 12 residues. Trimming removed 2 bases at V and 9 bases at J, with 11 bases between. The CDR3 region is CASSQEVRGQYF. CDR3 in DNA: TGCGCCAGCAGTCAAGAAGTACGGGGGCAGTACTTC.

This clone came up a few times. The chain carries TRBV6-5 and TRBJ2-7, with TRBD1 identical over 7 bases. Trimming at V came to 6 bases and at J to 5 bases, leaving 7 bases not matched to a gene. The CDR3 extends over 13 amino acids. In germline, CDR1 is MNHEY, CDR2 SVGAGI. The CDR3 DNA is TGTGCCAGCAGCCGACAGGGCGGCCACGAGCAGTACTTC. Amino acids: CASSRQGGHEQYF.

The chain carries TRBV25-1 and TRBJ1-2; 7 nucleotides align to TRBD1. Germline lookup yields CDR1 MGHDK and CDR2 SYGVNS. The V gene end was trimmed by 2 bases and the J gene end by 4 bases; junction bases not matched to a gene: 4. The CDR3 runs 14 residues. The CDR3 loop reads CASSEPGTAYGYTF. DNA for the CDR3: TGTGCCAGCAGTGAACCCGGGACAGCCTATGGCTACACCTTC.

This clone appeared a few times. V usage is TRBV4-2 and J usage is TRBJ2-2; D uncertain. Germline assignment: CDR1 LGHNA and CDR2 YNFKEQ. The germline V and J ends were trimmed by 5 bases and 3 bases, with 16 bases remaining between them. The CDR3 contains 16 residues. The CDR3 nucleotides are TGTGCCAGCAGCTTTAGTTGGGGTCCGTACACCGGGGAGCTGTTTTTT. Translation gives CASSFSWGPYTGELFF.